This is a list of T cell receptor beta chains from one sample in a study of OX40 agonist ivuxolimab in advanced cancers. Produced via immunoSEQ multiplex PCR; TCRdb's table is partial and in-frame only. Counted here are about 90,000 clones, approximately 91% occurring once; the ten biggest clones make up under 0.35%. Sequencing was performed on CD4+ or CD8+ T cells sorted from blood, taken in a trial of the OX40 agonist ivuxolimab. These TCRs come from an adult with an advanced solid tumor such as melanoma, head and neck, liver or kidney cancer. CDR3s include the opening cysteine and the closing phenylalanine or tryptophan. The D gene is left open where the match is weak. Clone sizes are given selectively: once, few, many, or a class where the clone is expanded.

D: .
size: few
J: TRBJ1-4
V: TRBV2
CDR3: CASKPGINEKLFF
DNA: TGTGCCAGCAAACCGGGGATAAATGAAAAACTGTTTTTT

D: .
size: .
J: TRBJ2-5
V: TRBV4-3
CDR3: CASSQVTGGRETQYF
DNA: TGCGCCAGCAGCCAAGTAACCGGGGGGCGGGAGACCCAGTACTTC

D: TRBD2
size: .
J: TRBJ2-1
V: TRBV7-2
CDR3: CASSPASGRAYNEQFF
DNA: TGTGCCAGCAGTCCCGCTAGCGGGAGGGCCTACAATGAGCAGTTCTTC

D: TRBD1
size: .
J: TRBJ1-2
V: TRBV6-5
CDR3: CASRRTGHEGYTF
DNA: TGTGCCAGCAGGAGGACAGGGCACGAGGGCTACACCTTC

D: .
size: once
J: TRBJ2-2
V: TRBV7-9
CDR3: CASSRRFEELFF
DNA: TGTGCCAGCAGCCGCCGATTTGAGGAGCTGTTTTTT

D: TRBD1
size: .
J: TRBJ2-5
V: TRBV6-5
CDR3: CASSWGQTQETQYF
DNA: TGTGCCAGCAGTTGGGGACAGACGCAAGAGACCCAGTACTTC

D: TRBD1
size: .
J: TRBJ1-1
V: TRBV6-5
CDR3: CASNRGLGNTEAFF
DNA: TGTGCCAGCAACAGGGGGCTCGGGAACACTGAAGCTTTCTTT

D: .
size: once
J: TRBJ2-5
V: TRBV6-5
CDR3: CASSYSSFETQYF
DNA: TGTGCCAGCAGTTACTCTAGCTTTGAGACCCAGTACTTC

D: .
size: once
J: TRBJ1-3
V: TRBV18
CDR3: CASSPVTEASGNTIYF
DNA: TGTGCCAGCTCACCTGTTACGGAAGCCTCTGGAAACACCATATATTTT

D: TRBD1
size: few
J: TRBJ1-1
V: TRBV18
CDR3: CASSSGPDRGTEAFF
DNA: TGTGCCAGCTCATCCGGACCGGACAGGGGGACTGAAGCTTTCTTT

D: TRBD1
size: .
J: TRBJ1-1
V: TRBV4-2
CDR3: CASSQDATGGNTEAFF
DNA: TGTGCCAGCAGCCAAGACGCGACAGGGGGGAACACTGAAGCTTTCTTT

D: .
size: .
J: TRBJ2-1
V: TRBV6-4
CDR3: CASSDSNNNEQFF
DNA: TGTGCCAGCAGTGACTCGAATAACAATGAGCAGTTCTTC

D: .
size: .
J: TRBJ2-4
V: TRBV7-2
CDR3: CASSLEGGRLAKNIQYF
DNA: TGTGCCAGCAGCTTAGAAGGTGGCAGACTAGCCAAAAACATTCAGTACTTC

D: TRBD1
size: .
J: TRBJ1-2
V: TRBV5-4
CDR3: CASSLGPLGTGNYGYTF
DNA: TGTGCCAGCAGCTTGGGTCCGCTTGGGACAGGGAATTATGGCTACACCTTC

D: .
size: .
J: TRBJ2-7
V: TRBV5-1
CDR3: CASSSSQGSNYEQYF
DNA: TGCGCCAGCAGCTCATCACAGGGATCAAACTACGAGCAGTACTTC

D: TRBD2
size: once
J: TRBJ2-3
V: TRBV28
CDR3: CASSRLTSGRADTQYF
DNA: TGTGCCAGCAGTCGACTGACTAGCGGGAGGGCAGATACGCAGTATTTT

D: TRBD1
size: .
J: TRBJ2-6
V: TRBV14
CDR3: CASSQDPRTGVGANVLTF
DNA: TGTGCCAGCAGCCAAGATCCTAGGACAGGGGTGGGGGCCAACGTCCTGACTTTC

D: .
size: .
J: TRBJ1-1
V: TRBV7-3
CDR3: CASSLSGNTEAFF
DNA: TGTGCCAGCAGCTTATCGGGGAACACTGAAGCTTTCTTT

D: .
size: few
J: TRBJ1-2
V: TRBV6-6
CDR3: CASSGQQNYGYTF
DNA: TGTGCCAGCAGTGGACAGCAGAACTATGGCTACACCTTC

D: .
size: .
J: TRBJ2-7
V: TRBV20-1
CDR3: CSAEISYEQYF
DNA: TGCAGTGCTGAAATCTCCTACGAGCAGTACTTC

D: .
size: few
J: TRBJ2-7
V: TRBV7-2
CDR3: CASSPKGRGTYEQYF
DNA: TGTGCCAGCAGCCCTAAGGGGCGGGGCACCTACGAGCAGTACTTC

D: TRBD2
size: .
J: TRBJ2-5
V: TRBV11-3
CDR3: CASSLPSSGGSQETQYF
DNA: TGTGCCAGCAGCTTACCCTCTAGCGGGGGGTCCCAAGAGACCCAGTACTTC

D: TRBD2
size: .
J: TRBJ2-7
V: TRBV7-2
CDR3: CASSPRLAGGPTYEQYF
DNA: TGTGCCAGCAGCCCCCGCCTAGCGGGAGGGCCGACCTACGAGCAGTACTTC

D: .
size: .
J: TRBJ2-3
V: TRBV2
CDR3: CASSERGGLIGGDTQYF
DNA: TGTGCCAGCAGTGAAAGGGGGGGTCTCATAGGTGGAGATACGCAGTATTTT

D: .
size: .
J: TRBJ2-1
V: TRBV7-7
CDR3: CASSPLAGDLSNEQFF
DNA: TGTGCCAGCAGCCCCCTGGCAGGGGATCTAAGCAATGAGCAGTTCTTC

D: .
size: once
J: TRBJ2-1
V: TRBV6-6
CDR3: CASSYVTTSPYNEQFF
DNA: TGTGCCAGCAGTTACGTGACCACTTCACCCTACAATGAGCAGTTCTTC

D: .
size: .
J: TRBJ2-2
V: TRBV5-1
CDR3: CASSLDNTGELFF
DNA: TGCGCCAGCAGCTTGGATAACACCGGGGAGCTGTTTTTT